This T cell receptor (beta chain) was obtained from a study of OX40 agonist ivuxolimab in advanced cancers. Only in-frame clones appear in the TCRdb table, and some are missing; sequencing was by immunoSEQ multiplex PCR. The repertoire holds over 70,000 clones, with about 86% as singletons. V was trimmed by 1 base and J by 4 bases, leaving 16 bases between them. CDR1 is SGHKS, CDR2 YYEKEE, per germline (reference sequence). The CDR3 is 16 amino acids. The source was CD4+ or CD8+ T cells sorted from blood, collected in a trial of the OX40 agonist ivuxolimab. This rearrangement joins TRBV5-5 to TRBJ2-3; D is perhaps TRBD1 (6 bases). The receptor comes from an adult with an advanced solid tumor such as melanoma, head and neck, liver or kidney cancer. CDR3 sequence reads: CASSLYGKGDSDTQYF. The CDR3 DNA follows: TGTGCCAGCAGCTTGTATGGCAAGGGGGATTCAGATACGCAGTATTTT. The entire variable domain, with the rest obtained from reference TRBV5-5 and TRBJ2-3, is as follows: DAGVTQSPTHLIKTRGQQVTLRCSPISGHKSVSWYQQVLGQGPQFIFQYYEKEERGRGNFPDRFSARQFPNYSSELNVNALLLGDSALYLCASSLYGKGDSDTQYFGPGTRLTVL.